Following are 28 T cell receptor beta chains from one sample sequenced in a study of brain T cells in children with intractable seizures. The time point denotes: blood from clinic visit 5 months post-surgery; TSC patient then seizure free. Here immunoSEQ multiplex PCR was the method, and the copy in TCRdb shows in-frame clones only, minus some. The sample consists of under 400,000 clones, 93% of them appearing once. Material: peripheral blood, obtained less than 6 months after surgery. These receptors all come from a boy younger than two with tuberous sclerosis and intractable seizures.

V usage is TRBV18 and J usage is TRBJ1-2, with 9 bases identical to TRBD1. J was trimmed by 6 bases and V by 2 bases; bases with no gene match: 1. The CDR3 contains 13 residues. Germline V gives CDR1 KGHSH, CDR2 LQKENI. The CDR3 here is CASSPYRGHGYTF. CDR3 coding DNA: TGTGCCAGCTCACCATACAGGGGGCATGGCTACACCTTC.

V gene TRBV4-1 combines with J gene TRBJ1-1; maybe TRBD1 (5 bases). V was pared by 1 base and J by 10 bases, with 19 bases between. The germline V gene has CDR1 MGHRA and CDR2 YSYEKL. The CDR3 is 15 residues long. This CDR3 reads CASSQADGRGLLAFF. In nucleotides, the CDR3 is TGCGCCAGCAGCCAAGCGGATGGTAGGGGCCTCTTAGCTTTCTTT.

This clone occurred once. The chain couples TRBV15 to TRBJ2-7; possible D gene TRBD1, 6 bases. V was cut by 0 bases and J by 2 bases, with 14 bases left in between. The CDR3 runs to 16 residues. Germline CDR1 is LNHNV and CDR2 is YYDKDF (reference sequence). As DNA, the CDR3 is TGTGCCACCAGCAGAGATCTAGGACAGCGAGCCTACGAGCAGTACTTC. This translates into CATSRDLGQRAYEQYF.

The genes are TRBV28 and TRBJ2-1; a weak D match, TRBD2 (6 bases). Germline V CDR1 and CDR2: MDHEN, SYDVKM. V lost 2 bases and J lost 7, with 12 bases in between. The CDR3 is made up of 14 amino acids. DNA of the CDR3: TGTGCCAGCAGTTTAGGTGGCGGGAAAAATGAGCAGTTCTTC. It translates to CASSLGGGKNEQFF.

The rearrangement links TRBV7-9 to TRBJ2-3, with TRBD2 identical over 7 bases. This CDR3 is built from 16 residues. J gave up 3 bases and V 5 bases, and 11 bases lay outside the gene matches. Germline V lookup: CDR1 SEHNR, CDR2 FQNEAQ (reference sequence). The CDR3 bases are TGTGCCAGCAGCACCTGGCGGGAGAGTGTGACAGATACGCAGTATTTT. Protein sequence: CASSTWRESVTDTQYF. Looking up the rest from reference TRBV7-9 and TRBJ2-3 gives the full variable domain: DTGVSQNPRHKITKRGQNVTFRCDPISEHNRLYWYRQTLGQGPEFLTYFQNEAQLEKSRLLSDRFSAERPKGSFSTLEIQRTEQGDSAMYLCASSTWRESVTDTQYFGPGTRLTVL.

The table lists this clone with a count of one. The CDR3 reads CASSLTGGTGELFF. Written as DNA, the CDR3 is TGTGCCAGTAGTTTAACAGGGGGCACCGGGGAGCTGTTTTTT. The chain links TRBV19 to TRBJ2-2; 8 bases are a match to TRBD1. Trimming took 5 bases from V and 4 from J; bases not matched to a gene: 3. CDR3 size: 14 residues. Per the germline V gene, CDR1 is LNHDA and CDR2 is SQIVND (reference sequence).

In this sample, this clone turned up once. This sequence joins TRBV29-1 and TRBJ1-1; unclear D gene. Germline lookup yields CDR1 SQVTM and CDR2 ANQGSEA. The CDR3 is 14 amino acids. Trimming removed 4 bases from V and 2 bases from J, with 14 bases in between. The CDR3 protein is CSVAPDTVNTEAFF. Written as DNA, the CDR3 is TGCAGCGTTGCACCCGACACAGTTAACACTGAAGCTTTCTTT.

The rearrangement links TRBV3-1 (or the pseudogene TRBV3-2) to TRBJ1-5; TRBD1 might be the D (6 bases). The CDR3 is made up of 18 amino acids. V was pared by 4 bases and J by 0 bases, with 19 bases between. Germline loops: CDR1 LGHDT, CDR2 YNNKEL (reference sequence). The CDR3 DNA follows: TGTGCCAGCAGCCTTAGAGGGGGGACGGTGGTTAGCAATCAGCCCCAGCATTTT. As protein: CASSLRGGTVVSNQPQHF.

This chain connects TRBV5-4 to TRBJ1-2; no definite D call. Germline loops: CDR1 SGHNT, CDR2 YYREEE (reference sequence). The CDR3 runs to 16 residues. V lost 3 bases and J 0 bases, leaving 15 bases between the germline ends. CDR3 sequence: CASSSQVRAPNYGYTF. DNA for the CDR3: TGTGCCAGCAGCTCCCAGGTTAGAGCCCCTAACTATGGCTACACCTTC.

This chain links TRBV5-4 with TRBJ2-1; a weak D match, TRBD2 (5 bases). The ends were cut back, 4 bases at V and 3 bases at J, with 8 bases in the middle. The CDR3 is 13 residues long. Germline V gene sequence: CDR1 SGHNT, CDR2 YYREEE (reference sequence). The chain's CDR3 is CASSRRDYNEQFF. The CDR3 DNA sequence: TGTGCCAGCAGCCGCCGGGACTACAATGAGCAGTTCTTC.

The chain uses TRBV11-2 and TRBJ2-3; D perhaps matches TRBD2 (6 bases). Per germline, CDR1 SGHAT and CDR2 FQNNGV. The CDR3 loop spans 15 amino acids. V was trimmed by 1 base and J by 2 bases, leaving 10 bases between them. The CDR3 reads CASSLVAANTDTQYF. The DNA of the CDR3 is TGTGCCAGCAGCTTAGTAGCGGCTAACACAGATACGCAGTATTTT.

This chain links TRBV7-2 with TRBJ1-2; no clear D. The CDR3 extends over 12 amino acids. Trimming shortened V by 5 bases and J by 7 bases, and 11 bases separated the two germline ends. Germline CDR1 SGHTA, CDR2 FQGNSA. CDR3: CASSPFGRGYTF. The DNA of the CDR3 is TGTGCCAGCAGCCCTTTTGGGCGTGGCTACACCTTC.

V usage is TRBV20-1 and J usage is TRBJ1-1, with D unresolved. Germline loops: CDR1 DFQATT, CDR2 SNEGSKA (reference sequence). This CDR3 spans 11 amino acids. V lost 3 bases to trimming and J lost 0 bases, with 2 bases between them. The CDR3: CSASVNTEAFF. For the CDR3, the DNA is TGCAGTGCTAGCGTGAACACTGAAGCTTTCTTT.

V gene TRBV5-6 combines with J gene TRBJ1-3; 8 bases line up with TRBD1. The germline V gene has CDR1 SGHDT and CDR2 YYEEEE. This CDR3 region has 16 residues. The V and J ends lost 2 bases and 1 base, in that order; junction bases with no gene match: 5. The CDR3 sequence is CASSFRTGKSGNTIYF. Written as DNA, the CDR3 is TGTGCCAGCAGCTTTAGGACAGGGAAATCTGGAAACACCATATATTTT.

The rearrangement links TRBV13 to TRBJ2-2; D might be TRBD1 (6 bases). Germline CDR1 PRHDT, CDR2 FYEKMQ (reference sequence). CDR3 length: 15 residues. The V end lost 4 bases, the J end lost 4 bases, and 13 bases lay between the germline ends. In DNA, the CDR3 is TGTGCCAGCAGCTCCCAGACAGGACCCACCGGGGAGCTGTTTTTT. Translating gives CASSSQTGPTGELFF.

In its sample, this clone was seen once. CDR3 sequence: CAWSVPGLARDTQYF. CDR3 sequence (DNA): TGTGCCTGGAGTGTACCGGGACTAGCTCGCGATACGCAGTATTTT. The rearrangement links TRBV30 to TRBJ2-3, with 9 bases matching TRBD2. Trimming took 0 bases from V and 6 from J; bases not matched to a gene: 7. Germline loops: CDR1 GTSNPN, CDR2 SVGIG (reference sequence). This CDR3 spans 15 amino acids.

This clone has a single count. V gene TRBV6-1 combines with J gene TRBJ1-3; D is uncertain. CDR3 length: 16 residues. Germline CDR1 reads MNHNS; CDR2 reads SASEGT. Trimming stripped 2 bases from V and 4 bases from J, with 15 bases between. CDR3 protein: CASSETLQYPGNTIYF. The CDR3 DNA is TGTGCCAGCAGTGAAACCCTTCAGTACCCAGGAAACACCATATATTTT.

This clone was counted a single time. This chain joins TRBV3-1 (or the pseudogene TRBV3-2) and TRBJ1-1; a weak D match, TRBD1 (6 bases). With 4 bases removed from V and 3 bases from J, the gap between germline ends came to 15 bases. The CDR3 spans 15 residues. Germline V gene sequence: CDR1 LGHDT, CDR2 YNNKEL (reference sequence). The CDR3 DNA follows: TGTGCCAGCAGCCCTCGGGGGGCAGCGGACACTGAAGCTTTCTTT. It codes for CASSPRGAADTEAFF.

This chain uses TRBV20-1 with TRBJ1-1; no clear D gene. V lost 3 bases, J lost 11 bases, and 7 bases lay in between. This CDR3 has 9 amino acids. Germline assignment: CDR1 DFQATT and CDR2 SNEGSKA (reference sequence). Here the CDR3 reads CSASGGAFF. The CDR3 nucleotides are TGCAGTGCTAGTGGCGGGGCTTTCTTT.

This clone appeared a single time. The rearrangement links TRBV6-5 to TRBJ2-2; D remains ambiguous. Germline loops: CDR1 MNHEY, CDR2 SVGAGI. The ends were cut back, 2 bases at V and 1 base at J, with 11 bases in the middle. CDR3 length: 16 amino acids. The CDR3 DNA follows: TGTGCCAGCAGTTACGCAGGCCGCGGGAACACCGGGGAGCTGTTTTTT. It specifies CASSYAGRGNTGELFF.

This chain uses TRBV6-7 with TRBJ2-2; TRBD2 is a possible D gene (5 bases). TRBV6-7 is classed as an ORF, of uncertain function. Trimming cost V 6 bases and J 2 bases, with 19 bases left between them. The CDR3 runs to 17 residues. CDR3 sequence (DNA): TGTGCCAGCAGACTGGTCCAGCGGAATATAAACACCGGGGAGCTGTTTTTT. It specifies CASRLVQRNINTGELFF.

The chain employs TRBV7-3 and TRBJ2-1; 10 bases map to TRBD2. Germline V gives CDR1 SGHTA, CDR2 FQGTGA. After removal of 9 bases from V and 9 bases from J, the junction contained 11 bases not matched to a gene. This CDR3 contains 14 residues. DNA of the CDR3: TGTGCCAGTGGGCTAGCGGGAGAAGGCGGTGAGCAGTTCTTC. Its translation: CASGLAGEGGEQFF. Looking up the rest from reference TRBV7-3 and TRBJ2-1 gives the full variable domain: GAGVSQTPSNKVTEKGKYVELRCDPISGHTALYWYRQSLGQGPEFLIYFQGTGAADDSGLPNDRFFAVRPEGSVSTLKIQRTERGDSAVYLCASGLAGEGGEQFFGPGTRLTVL.

This clone was detected only once. The genes are TRBV2 and TRBJ1-5; weak D call: TRBD1 (6 bases). The CDR3 length is 13 residues. Trimming stripped 5 bases from V and 5 bases from J, with 10 bases between. The germline V gene encodes CDR1 SNHLY and CDR2 FYNNEI. This CDR3 reads CASSYRVDQPQHF. The DNA of the CDR3 is TGTGCCAGCAGTTACAGGGTGGATCAGCCCCAGCATTTT.

This clone appeared a single time. This chain links TRBV3-1 (or the pseudogene TRBV3-2) with TRBJ1-2; possibly TRBD1 for D (6 bases). From germline, CDR1 is LGHDT and CDR2 YNNKEL (reference sequence). With 3 bases removed from V and 8 bases from J, the gap between germline ends came to 10 bases. The CDR3 spans 12 residues. The CDR3 DNA is TGTGCCAGCAGCCACGGGGGCCGCGGCTACACCTTC. This encodes CASSHGGRGYTF.

This chain joins TRBV6-2 or TRBV6-3 and TRBJ2-2; TRBD1 aligns across 9 bases. The CDR3 consists of 16 residues. V lost 3 bases to trimming and J lost 1 base; unmatched junction nucleotides: 3. CDR1 MNHEY and CDR2 SVGEGT come from the germline V gene. The CDR3 here is CASSYRTGVNTGELFF. The CDR3 DNA follows: TGTGCCAGCAGTTATCGGACAGGGGTGAACACCGGGGAGCTGTTTTTT.

As DNA, the CDR3 is TGTGCCACCAGCAGATCCCGCTTACCTTACAATGAGCAGTTCTTC. This encodes CATSRSRLPYNEQFF. The chain couples TRBV15 to TRBJ2-1; no reliable D call. Trimming stripped 2 bases from V and 4 bases from J, with 12 bases between. Per germline, CDR1 LNHNV and CDR2 YYDKDF (reference sequence). CDR3 length: 15 residues.

V gene TRBV7-9 combines with J gene TRBJ2-2; no firm D call. This CDR3 is built from 15 residues. The V and J ends lost 3 bases and 5 bases respectively, with 13 bases between them. Germline lookup yields CDR1 SEHNR and CDR2 FQNEAQ (reference sequence). The CDR3 DNA sequence: TGTGCCAGCAGCTTGGAACGACTGGGGACCGGGGAGCTGTTTTTT. It codes for CASSLERLGTGELFF.

J is TRBJ1-1 and V is TRBV6-4, with D perhaps TRBD1 (5 bases). The CDR3 has 13 amino acids. Germline V gene lookup returns CDR1 MRHNA and CDR2 SNTAGT. Trimming took off 3 bases at V and 4 bases at J, with 9 bases between the two ends. CDR3 sequence reads: CASSEGRGTEAFF. CDR3 DNA sequence: TGTGCCAGCAGTGAGGGGAGGGGCACTGAAGCTTTCTTT.